Each of the 18 T cell receptor beta chains below was sequenced from the same sample in a study of T cell responses to AZD1222 COVID-19 vaccine. Repertoires were generated with immunoSEQ multiplex PCR, while TCRdb's copy carries only in-frame clones and drops some. The sample lists 120,000 to 150,000 clones; around 88% were seen once. This specimen was peripheral blood, taken on day 0 of AZD1222 vaccination. The receptors come from an adult in good health.

This sequence joins TRBV18 and TRBJ1-2, with D maybe TRBD1 (5 bases). CDR1 is KGHSH, CDR2 LQKENI, per germline. The CDR3 spans 15 residues. With 6 bases removed from V and 6 bases from J, the gap between germline ends came to 20 bases. The CDR3 nucleotides read TGTGCCAGCTCCCCGCTGGGGGGAGATACCAATGGCTACACCTTC. Translation: CASSPLGGDTNGYTF. Supplemented by reference TRBV18 and TRBJ1-2, the full variable domain reads NAGVMQNPRHLVRRRGQEARLRCSPMKGHSHVYWYRQLPEEGLKFMVYLQKENIIDESGMPKERFSAEFPKEGPSILRIQQVVRGDSAAYFCASSPLGGDTNGYTFGSGTRLTVV.

This rearrangement joins TRBV5-6 to TRBJ2-5; TRBD2 agrees at 8 bases. Germline V gives CDR1 SGHDT, CDR2 YYEEEE. The CDR3 extends over 16 amino acids. The V and J ends lost 4 bases and 2 bases, in that order; junction bases with no gene match: 10. CDR3 residues: CASSPVTGGLQETQYF. The DNA for the CDR3 is TGTGCCAGCAGCCCCGTTACGGGGGGGCTACAAGAGACCCAGTACTTC.

This chain links TRBV19 with TRBJ2-1; maybe TRBD2 (6 bases). Germline lookup yields CDR1 LNHDA and CDR2 SQIVND (reference sequence). V dropped 10 bases and J dropped 4 bases, with 17 bases sitting between them. This CDR3 has 14 residues. For the CDR3, the DNA is TGTGCCACCCGCGAGGACTACACTTACAATGAGCAGTTCTTC. Its translation is CATREDYTYNEQFF.

The CDR3 DNA reads TGTGCCAGCAGCTCCTCCCCAGAGCAAACAGGAGAGGGAGGCTACACCTTC. It encodes CASSSSPEQTGEGGYTF. The rearrangement links TRBV7-8 to TRBJ1-2; TRBD1 might be the D (5 bases). Between the trimmed V and J ends, which lost 4 bases and 8 bases, there was a span of 26 bases. The CDR3 has 17 residues. Germline lookup yields CDR1 SGHVS and CDR2 FQNEAQ.

V gene TRBV9 combines with J gene TRBJ1-1; D is perhaps TRBD1 (5 bases). V lost 0 bases, J lost 3 bases, and 9 bases lay in between. Germline assignment: CDR1 SGDLS and CDR2 YYNGEE. This CDR3 is 14 amino acids long. This chain's CDR3 is CASSVDRGDTEAFF. The DNA of the CDR3 is TGTGCCAGCAGCGTAGATAGGGGTGACACTGAAGCTTTCTTT.

This chain links TRBV15 with TRBJ2-7; D is possibly TRBD1 (5 bases). Per germline, CDR1 LNHNV and CDR2 YYDKDF (reference sequence). This CDR3 comprises 14 residues. Trimming removed 2 bases from V and 2 bases from J, with 10 bases in between. The CDR3 DNA follows: TGTGCCACCAGCAGACAGACAGAGACCTACGAGCAGTACTTC. This gives the protein CATSRQTETYEQYF.

The chain is built from TRBV28 and TRBJ2-5; D is possibly TRBD1 (6 bases). This CDR3 comprises 13 residues. Germline values: CDR1 MDHEN, CDR2 SYDVKM. Trimming removed 5 bases at V and 2 bases at J, with 9 bases between. CDR3 coding DNA: TGTGCCAGCAGTACACAGGGTCAAGAGACCCAGTACTTC. It translates to CASSTQGQETQYF.

The chain combines TRBV18 with TRBJ1-4; D not certain. The CDR3 runs to 15 residues. Looked up from germline, CDR1 is KGHSH and CDR2 is LQKENI. Trimming removed 3 bases at V and 8 bases at J, with 16 bases between. This CDR3 reads CASSPREGLEEKLFF. The CDR3 nucleotides are TGTGCCAGCTCACCGCGCGAAGGGCTGGAAGAAAAACTGTTTTTT.

The genes are TRBV5-1 and TRBJ2-2; D might be TRBD2 (5 bases). CDR1 SGHRS and CDR2 YFSETQ come from the germline V gene. Trimming took off 3 bases at V and 5 bases at J, with 11 bases between the two ends. The CDR3 spans 14 residues. CDR3 loop: CASSSDYNTGELFF. The DNA of the CDR3 is TGCGCCAGCAGCTCCGACTATAATACCGGGGAGCTGTTTTTT.

The chain recombines TRBV6-6 with TRBJ1-1; possible D gene TRBD1, 5 bases. The germline V gene encodes CDR1 MNHNY and CDR2 SVGAGI (reference sequence). The CDR3 contains 14 residues. Trimming took off 5 bases at V and 4 bases at J, with 14 bases between the two ends. The CDR3 DNA follows: TGTGCCAGCAGTGACACACGGGGGGGCACTGAAGCTTTCTTT. Translation: CASSDTRGGTEAFF.

The chain has TRBV19 and TRBJ1-1; D uncertain. Germline CDR1 reads LNHDA; CDR2 reads SQIVND (reference sequence). The CDR3 runs 13 residues. V was shortened by 5 bases and J by 2 bases, with 9 bases between the two germline ends. CDR3 DNA sequence: TGTGCCAGTAGTGCGCTACGAAACACTGAAGCTTTCTTT. Its translation is CASSALRNTEAFF.

The rearrangement joins TRBV11-2 to TRBJ1-1, with 9 bases aligning to TRBD1. Per the germline V gene, CDR1 is SGHAT and CDR2 is FQNNGV. This CDR3 region has 15 residues. J lost 4 bases, V lost 3 bases, and 6 bases had no gene match. CDR3 in amino acids: CASSFYRGLRTEAFF. The CDR3 DNA is TGTGCCAGCAGCTTTTACAGGGGGCTACGCACTGAAGCTTTCTTT.

The chain couples TRBV25-1 to TRBJ2-7; either TRBD1 or TRBD2 may supply D (5 bases each). CDR1 is MGHDK and CDR2 is SYGVNS in the germline V gene. Trimming stripped 8 bases from V and 2 bases from J, with 16 bases between. This CDR3 is built from 14 residues. CDR3 residues: CASENRDGTYEQYF. The CDR3 DNA is TGTGCCAGCGAAAACCGGGACGGTACCTACGAGCAGTACTTC.

This rearrangement joins TRBV4-1 to TRBJ2-7; the D gene is possibly TRBD1 (6 bases). CDR1 and CDR2 (germline): MGHRA, YSYEKL. Trimming left V 3 bases short and J 2 bases short, with 17 bases between. The CDR3 is 16 amino acids. Here the CDR3 reads CASSQGPDRTTYEQYF. CDR3 DNA: TGCGCCAGCAGCCAGGGCCCGGACAGAACTACCTACGAGCAGTACTTC.

This rearrangement joins TRBV19 to TRBJ1-1; 9 bases line up with TRBD1. CDR1 and CDR2 (germline): LNHDA, SQIVND (reference sequence). The CDR3 contains 13 residues. With 5 bases clipped from V and 9 bases from J, the junction kept 7 bases outside the gene matches. The CDR3: CASSLPDRGQAFF. DNA of the CDR3: TGTGCCAGTAGTTTACCGGACAGGGGTCAAGCTTTCTTT.

The chain is built from TRBV6-5 and TRBJ2-2; 8 bases are shared with TRBD2. V lost 6 bases and J lost 4; bases outside the gene matches: 4. Germline CDR1 MNHEY, CDR2 SVGAGI. The CDR3 consists of 14 residues. The CDR3 sequence is CASSLLAATGELFF. The CDR3 DNA reads as TGTGCCAGCAGCTTACTAGCGGCCACCGGGGAGCTGTTTTTT.

This rearrangement joins TRBV21-1 to TRBJ2-7; TRBD1 is the table's D call and was not checked against the DNA. TRBV21-1 is a documented pseudogene. CDR3 size: 18 residues. This CDR3 is CASSKVGQPTLSSYEQYF. The DNA of the CDR3 is TGTGCCAGCAGCAAAGTGGGACAGCCTACTCTTAGCTCCTACGAGCAGTACTTC.

The chain links TRBV29-1 to TRBJ2-7, with a possible D match to TRBD2 (5 bases). The length of the CDR3 is 13 residues. The V end was cut by 6 bases, the J end by 3 bases, with 15 bases between. Germline V gene lookup returns CDR1 SQVTM and CDR2 ANQGSEA. CDR3 DNA sequence: TGCAGCGTCCGGACTCAACAAAACTACGAGCAGTACTTC. This sequence encodes CSVRTQQNYEQYF.